The sequence of this T cell receptor beta chain was determined in a study of control samples from healthy donors and cancer patients. Germline V gene sequence: CDR1 LNHNV, CDR2 YYDKDF (reference sequence). The CDR3 has 15 residues. V dropped 1 base and J dropped 3 bases, with 12 bases sitting between them. Clones were read by immunoSEQ multiplex PCR, and TCRdb kept only the in-frame ones, dropping some. This table has about 170,000 clones, 85% to 90% appearing once. The chain recombines TRBV15 with TRBJ2-5; D is tentatively TRBD1 or TRBD2 (5 bases each). The TCR sequence derives from a woman in her 30s in good health. The specimen was blood. Here the CDR3 DNA reads TGTGCCACCAGCAGAGTCGGGACCCCTAAAGAGACCCAGTACTTC. It is translated as CATSRVGTPKETQYF. Full variable domain (rest looked up from reference TRBV15 and TRBJ2-5): DAMVIQNPRYQVTQFGKPVTLSCSQTLNHNVMYWYQQKSSQAPKLLFHYYDKDFNNEADTPDNFQSRRPNTSFCFLDIRSPGLGDTAMYLCATSRVGTPKETQYFGPGTRLLVL.